This T cell receptor (beta chain) is from a study of post-analysis software for immune sequencing data. Background on the study: Recorded subtypes: relapsing-remitting, secondary progressive, progressive-relapsing; some patients unannotated. General study findings and limits: With F measure, samples from one preparation batch clustered together strongly. A significant reduction in normalized Chao1 diversity was observed in multiple sclerosis patients versus controls. When patients were compared with controls, about 5 TRBV segments were more frequent, TRBV5-6, TRBV5-1 and TRBV20-1 among them.

Libraries were made from TCR beta cDNA, and they carried unique molecular identifiers. The T cell input of roughly 0.9 to 11 million gave around 450,000 cDNA molecules. Each CDR3 protein gets one entry after TCRdb re-called the PCR reads with MiXCR. The table has roughly 870,000 distinct CDR3 sequences, about 50% seen once. Germline V CDR1 and CDR2: SGHRS, YFSETQ. CDR3 size: 13 residues. V shed 1 base and J shed 8 bases, with 10 bases lying between them. Comments on this clonotype: The antigen is not known.

The sequence derives from a girl under 18 with multiple sclerosis. The specimen sequenced was blood. This rearrangement joins TRBV5-1 to TRBJ2-1, with no clear D. CDR3 loop: CASSLLEFDEQFF. The CDR3 DNA reads TGCGCCAGCAGCTTGCTGGAGTTCGATGAGCAGTTCTTC.